This TCR beta chain was found in a study of cytomegalovirus exposure and HLA in healthy donors. Regarding the study as a whole: A later analysis, which compared TCR beta chains of equal frequency, found the HLA-associated ones more clonally expanded.

J gave up 0 bases and V 3 bases, and 8 bases lay outside the gene matches. The CDR3 extends over 16 amino acids. The germline V gene has CDR1 SGHDT and CDR2 YYEEEE. The study ran its PCR with 60 Vbeta and 13 Jbeta primers. Repertoires were generated with immunoSEQ multiplex PCR, while TCRdb's copy carries only in-frame clones and drops some. The sample yields 150,000 or so clones, about three quarters seen once. About this clone itself: Its antigen is as yet unknown.

The chain employs TRBV5-6 and TRBJ2-5, with 7 nucleotides matching TRBD2. Sequenced material: PBMCs. The sequence was obtained from a man in his forties in good health and CMV-seropositive. As DNA, the CDR3 is TGTGCCAGCAGCTCTAGCGGAGAAGAGTACCAAGAGACCCAGTACTTC. It specifies CASSSSGEEYQETQYF.